This record covers a single T cell receptor beta chain. What it binds is unknown. These data belong to a study of CXCR3-negative and CXCR3-positive naive CD8 T cells. Study background: Cumulative TRB read yield was approximately 135 million, averaging about 1.5 +/- 0.3 million per library. Study-level results: Expression of CXCR3 was partially reduced after cryopreservation, and fresh PBMCs were used in most assays. Naive cells that were CXCR3-negative or CXCR3-positive used TRBV-TRBJ genes alike, while memory cells diverged.

Naive CD8+ T lymphocytes were specified as CD45RO-CCR7+CD27+CD95-. TRB cDNA was prepared as libraries by UMI-labeled 5' RACE. TCRdb re-called the 5' RACE reads and shows each CDR3 protein once, DNA omitted. The sample holds tens of thousands of distinct CDR3 sequences. This receptor was taken from a human donor in good health. Some clones in this sample may be carry-over from other donors' samples. The sample consisted of naive CXCR3- CD8+ T cells from blood. Specified subset: CD45RO-CCR7+CD27+CD95- naive CD8+ T cells lacking CXCR3 (TNR3-).

CDR3 sequence reads: CASSQGFPGELFF. This chain links TRBV4-3 with TRBJ2-2. The CDR3 is 13 residues long. The V gene's germline CDR1 is LGHNA and CDR2 YSLEER.